The sample holds many counts of the clone carrying this TCR beta chain. Its cognate antigen is unknown. The CDR3 has 15 residues. Germline values: CDR1 MNHEY, CDR2 SVGAGI. Trimming left V 0 bases short and J 4 bases short, with 11 bases between. The entry originates in a study of spatial heterogeneity in lung cancer. Study-level background: In the raw reads, each unique TCR and UMI combination was present more than ten times on average.

As to time point: sample taken at primary tumor resection. The cohort: roughly 72 early-stage, untreated non-small cell lung cancer patients. No cells were sorted before sequencing. The whole RNA sequenced was extracted from tumor, nontumor lung or frozen PBMC. TCRdb re-derived calls from the 5' RACE reads in MiXCR, one entry per CDR3 protein. The sample lists 7,500 to 8,000 distinct CDR3 sequences, roughly 8.6% occurring once. Study conclusions and caveats: Ubiquitous expanded tumor TCRs showed up in blood more at resection than follow-up.

The sequence was obtained from a male donor with early-stage non-small cell lung cancer. The chain has TRBV6-5 and TRBJ2-3; D ambiguous. This specimen was PBMCs, taken at surgery. The CDR3 DNA sequence: TGTGCCAGCAGTTACTCCGTTTCGAGGTCAGATACGCAGTATTTT. Its translation: CASSYSVSRSDTQYF.